This entry lists 2 T cell receptor beta chains sequenced from one sample in a study of identical twins (dated by TCRdb to the mid-2010s). The method behind the library was 5' RACE. The sequencing machine was an Illumina HiSeq 2000. TCRdb passed the public sequencing reads through fastp at Q25 and MiXCR, retaining productive beta sequences. Rows with a matching CDR3 protein are joined into one entry that keeps the most common DNA and genes. This sample holds 550,000 to 700,000 distinct CDR3 sequences; roughly 20% were observed only once. Roughly 4% of the sample is taken by the ten largest. This sample was shared with a second study, whose subject was T cells expressing NK-cell markers.

The specimen sequenced was PBMCs. These receptors were taken from a woman aged 18-29 years in good health.

This clonotype was observed at least ten times. This sequence joins TRBV10-3 and TRBJ1-3; 7 nucleotides agree with TRBD1. Germline CDR1 and CDR2: ENHRY and SYGVKD. The CDR3 covers 12 residues. With V trimmed by 10 bases and J by 7 bases, 7 bases remained unmatched. The CDR3 sequence is CATWDSRNTIYF. DNA of the CDR3: TGTGCCACCTGGGACAGTCGGAACACCATATATTTT.

This clonotype has just a few counts. J is TRBJ2-2 and V is TRBV10-3; TRBD2 aligns across 10 bases. Losses at the gene ends were 9 bases for V and 0 bases for J; bases not matched to a gene: 4. Germline CDR1 ENHRY, CDR2 SYGVKD. The CDR3 spans 15 residues. The CDR3 nucleotides are TGTGCCATTACTAGCGGGGCTACGAACACCGGGGAGCTGTTTTTT. Its translation is CAITSGATNTGELFF.